The 18 T cell receptor beta chains in this list originate from one sample, sequenced in a study of T-cell memory formation after mild COVID-19 (dated by TCRdb to the early 2020s). Library preparation was by 5' RACE. TCRdb lists the instrument as Illumina NovaSeq 6000. TCRdb reanalyzed the raw reads on its own, using fastp at Q25 for trimming and MiXCR for clone calling, and kept in-frame beta chains. Every distinct CDR3 protein forms one entry, paired with its most common genes and DNA. This sample gives under 90,000 distinct CDR3 sequences in total; approximately 14% of them show up just once. The ten largest make up about 31% of the sample. Sequenced input: PBMCs or a T cell subset sorted from them (not recorded which). The source of these receptors is an adult woman who had mild COVID-19 (a few samples of this study predate the infection). The sample titles of this study are shuffled in the database, so cell type and time point are left out; the donor was told from shared clones.

The genes are TRBV5-6 and TRBJ2-3, with TRBD2 matching over 8 bases. The germline V gene has CDR1 SGHDT and CDR2 YYEEEE. This CDR3 has 16 amino acids. V was pared by 4 bases and J by 4 bases, with 11 bases of the junction left unmatched. The CDR3 region is CASSPRSGGAADTQYF. CDR3 nucleotide sequence: TGTGCCAGCAGCCCCCGATCCGGGGGGGCCGCAGATACGCAGTATTTT.

This sequence joins TRBV5-1 and TRBJ2-3, with 8 bases matching TRBD2. J was trimmed by 5 bases and V by 6 bases; bases with no gene match: 14. The CDR3 loop spans 16 amino acids. The germline V gene encodes CDR1 SGHRS and CDR2 YFSETQ. CDR3 DNA: TGCGCCAGCACCCCACCTATAGCGGGGTTGGAAGATACGCAGTATTTT. Its translation is CASTPPIAGLEDTQYF.

The chain carries TRBV5-1 and TRBJ2-3; D is ambiguous. There are 11 residues in the CDR3. The V gene's germline CDR1 is SGHRS and CDR2 YFSETQ. The ends were cut back, 0 bases at V and 6 bases at J, with 2 bases in the middle. The CDR3 sequence: CASSLVDTQYF. The CDR3 nucleotides read TGCGCCAGCAGCTTGGTGGATACGCAGTATTTT.

This clonotype has a handful of counts. This sequence joins TRBV7-9 and TRBJ1-1; D is uncertain. The V end was cut by 8 bases, the J end by 2 bases, with 12 bases between. CDR3 length: 13 residues. The germline gives CDR1 SEHNR, CDR2 FQNEAQ (reference sequence). The CDR3 reads CASHGLPNTEAFF. CDR3 DNA: TGTGCCAGCCATGGCCTCCCCAACACTGAAGCTTTCTTT.

J is TRBJ2-1 and V is TRBV5-1, with TRBD2 matching 10 bases. Germline trimming cut 4 bases from V and 3 bases from J; bases unmatched to any gene: 4. Germline-derived CDR1 and CDR2 are SGHRS and YFSETQ. This CDR3 spans 15 amino acids. The CDR3 spells CASSDGLADYNEQFF. CDR3 coding DNA: TGCGCCAGCAGCGATGGACTAGCGGACTACAATGAGCAGTTCTTC.

The rearrangement joins TRBV3-1 to TRBJ2-1, with 12 bases fitting TRBD2. Germline V gene data show CDR1 as LGHDT and CDR2 as YNNKEL (reference sequence). Trimming at V came to 0 bases and at J to 4 bases, leaving 10 bases not matched to a gene. The CDR3 loop spans 19 amino acids. CDR3 residues: CASSQEGLAGPAGYNEQFF. In DNA, the CDR3 is TGTGCCAGCAGCCAAGAGGGACTAGCGGGCCCGGCCGGGTACAATGAGCAGTTCTTC.

The rearrangement links TRBV15 to TRBJ2-5; tentatively, D is TRBD1 (5 bases). This CDR3 contains 17 residues. In germline, CDR1 is LNHNV, CDR2 YYDKDF (reference sequence). Trimming took off 5 bases at V and 3 bases at J, with 22 bases between the two ends. CDR3 nucleotide sequence: TGTGCCACCAGCGAACATCCATCGAGGACAACTGAAGAGACCCAGTACTTC. Protein sequence: CATSEHPSRTTEETQYF.

The genes are TRBV18 and TRBJ1-1; TRBD1 matches at 8 bases. Losses at the gene ends were 8 bases for V and 1 base for J; bases not matched to a gene: 15. Per the germline V gene, CDR1 is KGHSH and CDR2 is LQKENI. The CDR3 spans 17 residues. As DNA, the CDR3 is TGTGCCAGCACCACAATAAGCGTAGGACAGGGGAACACTGAAGCTTTCTTT. This encodes CASTTISVGQGNTEAFF.

This rearrangement joins TRBV7-9 to TRBJ2-1, with D perhaps TRBD1 (5 bases). This CDR3 is built from 11 residues. The ends were cut back, 5 bases at V and 9 bases at J, with 8 bases in the middle. Per germline, CDR1 SEHNR and CDR2 FQNEAQ (reference sequence). In DNA, the CDR3 is TGTGCCAGCAGCCCTGGGGCTGAGCAGTTCTTC. It encodes CASSPGAEQFF.

This chain uses TRBV2 with TRBJ2-7, with TRBD2 identical over 11 bases. Germline trimming cut 4 bases from V and 1 base from J; bases unmatched to any gene: 0. Per germline, CDR1 SNHLY and CDR2 FYNNEI. The CDR3 runs to 14 residues. The CDR3 DNA is TGTGCCAGCAGTGGACTAGCGGGATCCTACGAGCAGTACTTC. Amino acids: CASSGLAGSYEQYF. Drawing the rest from reference TRBV2 and TRBJ2-7, the complete variable domain is EPEVTQTPSHQVTQMGQEVILRCVPISNHLYFYWYRQILGQKVEFLVSFYNNEISEKSEIFDDQFSVERPDGSNFTLKIRSTKLEDSAMYFCASSGLAGSYEQYFGPGTRLTVT.

This clonotype turned up a few times. The V gene is TRBV2, the J gene TRBJ2-2; D might be TRBD2 (5 bases). V was pared by 6 bases and J by 0 bases, with 8 bases between. There are 14 residues in the CDR3. Germline values: CDR1 SNHLY, CDR2 FYNNEI. CDR3 nucleotide sequence: TGTGCCAGCAGAGAGGGTGCGAACACCGGGGAGCTGTTTTTT. This gives the protein CASREGANTGELFF. The complete variable domain, with remaining parts taken from reference TRBV2 and TRBJ2-2, reads EPEVTQTPSHQVTQMGQEVILRCVPISNHLYFYWYRQILGQKVEFLVSFYNNEISEKSEIFDDQFSVERPDGSNFTLKIRSTKLEDSAMYFCASREGANTGELFFGEGSRLTVL.

This clonotype was picked up a small number of times. The V and J genes are TRBV29-1 and TRBJ2-7, with 7 bases fitting TRBD1. The CDR3 is made up of 13 amino acids. V trimming: 7 bases; J trimming: 0 bases; junction bases outside the gene matches: 6. Per the germline V gene, CDR1 is SQVTM and CDR2 is ANQGSEA. The CDR3 region has the DNA TGCAGCGCTAAGACAGGGATCTCCTACGAGCAGTACTTC. Translation: CSAKTGISYEQYF.

This clonotype was detected a few times. The gene calls are TRBV20-1 and TRBJ2-7; D unclear. Trimming shortened V by 3 bases and J by 3 bases, and 6 bases separated the two germline ends. Germline V lookup: CDR1 DFQATT, CDR2 SNEGSKA (reference sequence). The CDR3 has 11 residues. CDR3 nucleotides: TGCAGTGCTAGCCAGAACTACGAGCAGTACTTC. Its protein is CSASQNYEQYF.

This clonotype was counted between two and nine times. The rearrangement joins TRBV11-2 to TRBJ1-4, with unresolved D. CDR3 length equals 14 residues. Germline CDR1 SGHAT, CDR2 FQNNGV. The V end was cut by 2 bases, the J end by 8 bases, with 12 bases between. The CDR3 protein is CASSLHRSGEKLFF. In DNA, the CDR3 is TGTGCCAGCAGCTTACACAGATCGGGGGAAAAACTGTTTTTT.

The chain joins TRBV4-2 to TRBJ2-2; TRBD2 matches 9 bases. CDR1 and CDR2 (germline): LGHNA, YNFKEQ. The CDR3 totals 21 residues. J was trimmed by 2 bases and V by 0 bases; bases with no gene match: 16. CDR3 protein: CASSQDSFAVAGASNTGELFF. The CDR3 bases are TGTGCCAGCAGCCAAGATTCCTTTGCAGTAGCGGGGGCCTCTAACACCGGGGAGCTGTTTTTT.

This rearrangement joins TRBV5-1 to TRBJ1-1; D gene ambiguous. The CDR3 is 13 residues long. Looked up from germline, CDR1 is SGHRS and CDR2 is YFSETQ. The germline V and J ends were trimmed by 1 base and 2 bases, with 6 bases remaining between them. The CDR3: CASSLIGNTEAFF. CDR3 bases: TGCGCCAGCAGCTTGATCGGAAACACTGAAGCTTTCTTT.

V usage is TRBV2 and J usage is TRBJ2-1; 12 positions match TRBD1. This CDR3 has 16 residues. V lost 5 bases and J lost 5; bases outside the gene matches: 7. Germline CDR1 reads SNHLY; CDR2 reads FYNNEI. Written as DNA, the CDR3 is TGTGCCAGCAGTCCGGGACAGGGGGCTTTGAACAATGAGCAGTTCTTC. This translates into CASSPGQGALNNEQFF. Full variable domain (missing parts from reference TRBV2 and TRBJ2-1): EPEVTQTPSHQVTQMGQEVILRCVPISNHLYFYWYRQILGQKVEFLVSFYNNEISEKSEIFDDQFSVERPDGSNFTLKIRSTKLEDSAMYFCASSPGQGALNNEQFFGPGTRLTVL.

The table lists this clonotype with many counts. The chain has TRBV15 and TRBJ2-7; 10 nucleotides agree with TRBD2. This CDR3 is 17 amino acids long. The V gene's germline CDR1 is LNHNV and CDR2 YYDKDF (reference sequence). Germline trimming cut 0 bases from V and 3 bases from J; bases unmatched to any gene: 8. This CDR3 is CATSRDLGLAGVYEQYF. The CDR3 bases are TGTGCCACCAGCAGAGATCTGGGGCTAGCGGGGGTCTACGAGCAGTACTTC.